A single sample is the source of the 21 T cell receptor beta chains below, sequenced in a study of PD-L1 blockade in urothelial cancer. Repertoires were generated with immunoSEQ multiplex PCR, while TCRdb's copy carries only in-frame clones and drops some. The sample comprises over 100,000 clones, 75% to 95% of which are singletons, and approximately 3.5% rests with the top ten. The time point: peripheral blood 6 weeks after treatment start. Sequenced here: PBMCs, sampled around atezolizumab (anti-PD-L1) treatment. The receptors stem from a man in his 60s with urothelial cancer.

V usage is TRBV11-2 and J usage is TRBJ2-7, with 13 bases matching TRBD2. This CDR3 comprises 15 residues. The V gene's germline CDR1 is SGHAT and CDR2 FQNNGV. The trim removed 5 bases at V and 2 bases at J, leaving 3 bases unmatched. In nucleotides, the CDR3 is TGTGCCAGCAGCCTCGGGACTAGCGGGACCTACGAGCAGTACTTC. It yields the protein CASSLGTSGTYEQYF.

The CDR3 loop is CASSKELGQGAFF. The CDR3 DNA reads TGTGCCAGCAGCAAAGAACTGGGACAGGGGGCTTTCTTT. The V and J genes are TRBV21-1 and TRBJ1-1; the table's D call TRBD1 went unverified against the DNA. TRBV21-1 is flagged as a pseudogene. This CDR3 has 13 amino acids.

The CDR3 DNA reads TGTGCCAGCAGCTTAGCCGGGAATTCCTACAATGAGCAGTTCTTC. Amino acids: CASSLAGNSYNEQFF. V is TRBV7-2 and J is TRBJ2-1; weak D call: TRBD2 (5 bases). This CDR3 is 15 amino acids long. Germline V gives CDR1 SGHTA, CDR2 FQGNSA. The ends were cut back, 0 bases at V and 1 base at J, with 7 bases in the middle.

The chain recombines TRBV11-2 with TRBJ2-5; 8 bases line up with TRBD2. Unmatched junction bases numbered 17, after V lost 5 bases and J lost 0 bases. Germline lookup yields CDR1 SGHAT and CDR2 FQNNGV. There are 19 residues in the CDR3. CDR3 loop: CASSPRVTAGVGYQETQYF. In DNA, the CDR3 is TGTGCCAGCAGCCCGCGAGTGACAGCGGGGGTTGGATACCAAGAGACCCAGTACTTC.

The sample holds one count of this clone. The chain is built from TRBV15 and TRBJ2-7, with TRBD2 matching over 8 bases. CDR3 size: 17 residues. Per germline, CDR1 LNHNV and CDR2 YYDKDF (reference sequence). The V gene end was trimmed by 5 bases and the J gene end by 3 bases; junction bases not matched to a gene: 15. CDR3 in amino acids: CATSPQTGGAAIYEQYF. CDR3 sequence (DNA): TGTGCCACCAGCCCCCAAACGGGGGGGGCGGCCATCTACGAGCAGTACTTC.

The gene calls are TRBV4-2 and TRBJ1-2, with no clear D. Germline V CDR1 and CDR2: LGHNA, YNFKEQ. V lost 3 bases to trimming and J lost 0 bases, with 11 bases between them. CDR3 length: 15 amino acids. The CDR3, as DNA: TGTGCCAGCAGCCAGGAGGGAGGCACTAACTATGGCTACACCTTC. This translates into CASSQEGGTNYGYTF.

The CDR3 nucleotides read TGTGCCAGCAGTGACTCCAGGGGGCGGACTATCGGGGAGCTGTTTTTT. Amino acid sequence: CASSDSRGRTIGELFF. The V call is TRBV2, the J call TRBJ2-2; 8 bases line up with TRBD1. After removal of 3 bases from V and 7 bases from J, the junction contained 10 bases not matched to a gene. The CDR3 has 16 amino acids. Germline lookup yields CDR1 SNHLY and CDR2 FYNNEI.

The chain recombines TRBV7-2 with TRBJ1-4; TRBD1 matches 8 bases. Germline V CDR1 and CDR2: SGHTA, FQGNSA. This CDR3 region has 15 residues. Unmatched junction bases numbered 10, after V lost 5 bases and J lost 8 bases. The chain's CDR3 is CASSTQTGDGEKLFF. In DNA form, the CDR3 reads TGTGCCAGCAGCACCCAGACAGGGGATGGAGAAAAACTGTTTTTT.

This chain links TRBV5-1 with TRBJ2-7; TRBD1 matches at 9 bases. Germline CDR1 reads SGHRS; CDR2 reads YFSETQ. J gave up 6 bases and V 0 bases, and 7 bases lay outside the gene matches. The CDR3 sequence is 15 residues long. The CDR3 spells CASSLAGTGLFEQYF. Here the CDR3 DNA reads TGCGCCAGCAGCTTGGCTGGGACAGGGTTATTCGAGCAGTACTTC.

The sample holds one count of this clone. Here the CDR3 DNA reads TGCGCCAGCAGTAGATTTGATCAGGAACTCAATCAGCCCCAGCATTTT. Translation gives CASSRFDQELNQPQHF. The chain links TRBV10-1 to TRBJ1-5; no definite D call. The germline V gene encodes CDR1 WNHNN and CDR2 SYGVQD (reference sequence). This CDR3 is 16 amino acids long. V lost 5 bases to trimming and J lost 3 bases, with 17 bases between them.

The genes are TRBV30 and TRBJ2-7; 9 bases align to TRBD1. The junction had 3 bases not matched to a gene; V was cut back by 2 bases and J by 1 base. The CDR3 runs to 14 residues. Germline CDR1 GTSNPN, CDR2 SVGIG (reference sequence). The CDR3 sequence: CAWSSGTGSYEQYF. Here the CDR3 DNA reads TGTGCCTGGAGTTCCGGGACAGGGTCCTACGAGCAGTACTTC.

The rearrangement joins TRBV27 to TRBJ1-5; a possible D gene is TRBD1 (6 bases). There are 13 residues in the CDR3. Germline V CDR1 and CDR2: MNHEY, SMNVEV (reference sequence). Trimming took off 6 bases at V and 6 bases at J, with 12 bases between the two ends. This CDR3 reads CASSRTAGQPQHF. The CDR3 DNA sequence: TGTGCCAGCAGCAGGACAGCCGGTCAGCCCCAGCATTTT.

The J gene is TRBJ1-6, the V gene TRBV10-1, with 7 positions matching TRBD1. Germline V gene sequence: CDR1 WNHNN, CDR2 SYGVQD (reference sequence). There are 16 residues in the CDR3. The V and J ends lost 3 bases and 5 bases, in that order; junction bases with no gene match: 7. CDR3 protein: CASSDRGSDDNSPLHF. The CDR3, as DNA: TGCGCCAGCAGTGACAGGGGGTCAGACGATAATTCACCCCTCCACTTT.

V gene TRBV11-2 combines with J gene TRBJ1-1; D call uncertain. The CDR3 extends over 14 amino acids. Germline values: CDR1 SGHAT, CDR2 FQNNGV. V lost 7 bases and J lost 8, with 20 bases in between. The CDR3 DNA reads as TGTGCCAGCACCCCAATTCGGGGAGGCGGAGAAGCTTTCTTT. Translation gives CASTPIRGGGEAFF. The full variable domain, its missing parts supplied by reference TRBV11-2 and TRBJ1-1, is EAGVAQSPRYKIIEKRQSVAFWCNPISGHATLYWYQQILGQGPKLLIQFQNNGVVDDSQLPKDRFSAERLKGVDSTLKIQPAKLEDSAVYLCASTPIRGGGEAFFGQGTRLTVV.

The CDR3 nucleotides are TGTGCCAGCAGCTTAGCAGGGGGCGGAACTGAAGCTTTCTTT. Protein sequence: CASSLAGGGTEAFF. The chain employs TRBV7-2 and TRBJ1-1, with 7 bases matching TRBD1. CDR1 is SGHTA, CDR2 FQGNSA, per germline. This CDR3 comprises 14 residues. J lost 5 bases, V lost 0 bases, and 3 bases had no gene match.

V is TRBV18 and J is TRBJ2-7; D is perhaps TRBD2 (5 bases). V was clipped by 0 bases and J by 2 bases, with 8 bases between them. Germline CDR1 is KGHSH and CDR2 is LQKENI. This CDR3 comprises 14 residues. In DNA, the CDR3 is TGTGCCAGCTCACCACCGGCCGGGGCCTACGAGCAGTACTTC. This sequence encodes CASSPPAGAYEQYF.

The J gene is TRBJ2-3, the V gene TRBV2, with D possibly TRBD2 on 5 matching bases. V lost 4 bases to trimming and J lost 2 bases, with 10 bases between them. The CDR3 contains 14 residues. Looked up from germline, CDR1 is SNHLY and CDR2 is FYNNEI. The DNA of the CDR3 is TGTGCCAGCAGTGTAGAGGGTAACACAGATACGCAGTATTTT. Amino acids: CASSVEGNTDTQYF.

The chain employs TRBV6-1 and TRBJ2-7, with 8 positions matching TRBD1. The CDR3 sequence is 15 residues long. With 7 bases clipped from V and 4 bases from J, the junction kept 12 bases outside the gene matches. CDR1 and CDR2 (germline): MNHNS, SASEGT. This chain's CDR3 is CASTVGETGAYEQYF. The CDR3 nucleotides read TGTGCCAGCACTGTGGGAGAGACAGGGGCGTACGAGCAGTACTTC.

V and J are TRBV11-2 and TRBJ2-1, with D possibly being TRBD1 (6 bases). V was cut by 4 bases and J by 3 bases, with 10 bases left in between. Germline CDR1 SGHAT, CDR2 FQNNGV. The CDR3 has 14 residues. CDR3 sequence reads: CASSSWTVYNEQFF. In DNA, the CDR3 is TGTGCCAGCAGCTCATGGACAGTCTACAATGAGCAGTTCTTC. The full variable domain, completed using reference TRBV11-2 and TRBJ2-1, is EAGVAQSPRYKIIEKRQSVAFWCNPISGHATLYWYQQILGQGPKLLIQFQNNGVVDDSQLPKDRFSAERLKGVDSTLKIQPAKLEDSAVYLCASSSWTVYNEQFFGPGTRLTVL.

This clone was found once. The V call is TRBV10-3, the J call TRBJ1-1; D is unresolved. The CDR3 runs 12 residues. Germline V gene data show CDR1 as ENHRY and CDR2 as SYGVKD. V shed 0 bases and J shed 9 bases, with 8 bases lying between them. The CDR3 is CAISESREKAFF. The CDR3 DNA is TGTGCCATCAGTGAGTCGAGAGAAAAAGCTTTCTTT.

The chain couples TRBV7-2 to TRBJ2-2; D gene ambiguous. With 5 bases removed from V and 4 bases from J, the gap between germline ends came to 8 bases. This CDR3 is built from 13 residues. Per germline, CDR1 SGHTA and CDR2 FQGNSA. The CDR3 sequence: CASSVQTTGELFF. CDR3 coding DNA: TGTGCCAGCAGCGTACAGACCACCGGGGAGCTGTTTTTT.